Here is one T cell receptor beta chain with its context. These data originate in a study of control samples from healthy donors and cancer patients. The method was immunoSEQ multiplex PCR; TCRdb's version includes in-frame clones alone and lacks a portion of them. This table holds 80,000 or so clones, around 94% found once. Germline lookup yields CDR1 SGHKS and CDR2 YYEKEE (reference sequence). The CDR3 runs 17 residues. V trimming: 3 bases; J trimming: 5 bases; junction bases outside the gene matches: 11. This TCR was sampled from a woman aged 60 to 75 in good health. The sequenced material came from blood. The J gene is TRBJ2-5, the V gene TRBV5-5; 12 nucleotides agree with TRBD1. This CDR3 is CASSSSSGTGGGETQYF. The CDR3 coding sequence is TGTGCCAGCAGCTCATCCTCCGGGACAGGGGGCGGGGAGACCCAGTACTTC. The complete variable domain, with remaining parts taken from reference TRBV5-5 and TRBJ2-5, reads DAGVTQSPTHLIKTRGQQVTLRCSPISGHKSVSWYQQVLGQGPQFIFQYYEKEERGRGNFPDRFSARQFPNYSSELNVNALLLGDSALYLCASSSSSGTGGGETQYFGPGTRLLVL.